Listed here are 29 T cell receptor beta chains from one sample, sequenced in a study of T cells in tuberculosis. Time point meaning: new active TB diagnosis, blood taken before or within 7 days of starting treatment. The data were produced by immunoSEQ multiplex PCR, yet TCRdb's version contains in-frame clones alone and is incomplete. This sample has tens of thousands of clones; 70% to 85% occur once, and the top ten carry just under 15%. Here the sequenced sample was PBMCs, taken at tuberculosis diagnosis. The source is an adult with tuberculosis.

V and J are TRBV29-1 and TRBJ2-1; TRBD2 is a possible D gene (6 bases). From germline, CDR1 is SQVTM and CDR2 ANQGSEA. Trimming removed 5 bases from V and 0 bases from J, with 29 bases in between. The CDR3 runs to 20 residues. The CDR3 is CSVTRYRDSLYYFSYNEQFF. Written as DNA, the CDR3 is TGCAGCGTTACTCGATACCGGGACTCCCTTTACTATTTCTCCTACAATGAGCAGTTCTTC.

The chain employs TRBV30 and TRBJ2-7, with D maybe TRBD1 (6 bases). The V and J ends lost 5 bases and 2 bases respectively, with 7 bases between them. Germline V gives CDR1 GTSNPN, CDR2 SVGIG (reference sequence). The CDR3 loop spans 11 amino acids. CDR3 sequence (DNA): TGTGCCTGGGGACAGCCCTACGAGCAGTACTTC. This encodes CAWGQPYEQYF. The whole variable domain, remainder taken from reference TRBV30 and TRBJ2-7, is SQTIHQWPATLVQPVGSPLSLECTVEGTSNPNLYWYRQAAGRGLQLLFYSVGIGQISSEVPQNLSASRPQDRQFILSSKKLLLSDSGFYLCAWGQPYEQYFGPGTRLTVT.

This chain connects TRBV27 to TRBJ1-2, with D uncertain. Germline V gene sequence: CDR1 MNHEY, CDR2 SMNVEV (reference sequence). Trimming pared 6 bases from V and 6 bases from J, leaving 20 bases between. The CDR3 runs to 15 residues. The CDR3 DNA reads TGTGCCAGCAGAGCAGTGTGGGCCAGTCGTGATGGCTACACCTTC. Protein sequence: CASRAVWASRDGYTF.

The chain uses TRBV5-1 and TRBJ2-7; TRBD2 matches 9 bases. Germline assignment: CDR1 SGHRS and CDR2 YFSETQ. This CDR3 has 15 amino acids. J gave up 2 bases and V 0 bases, and 3 bases lay outside the gene matches. The DNA for the CDR3 is TGCGCCAGCAGCTTGGCCGGCGGGGGGGCCTACGAGCAGTACTTC. It encodes CASSLAGGGAYEQYF.

This chain links TRBV6-5 with TRBJ2-7; TRBD1 is a possible D gene (5 bases). V lost 1 base to trimming and J lost 2 bases, with 9 bases between them. CDR3 length equals 14 residues. Germline CDR1 MNHEY, CDR2 SVGAGI. The CDR3 here is CASSYLGAPYEQYF. DNA for the CDR3: TGTGCCAGCAGTTACTTAGGGGCCCCCTACGAGCAGTACTTC.

The chain couples TRBV9 to TRBJ1-1; D remains unclear. Deletions cut 0 bases from V and 6 bases from J, with 9 bases between. The CDR3 contains 13 residues. Germline CDR1 and CDR2: SGDLS and YYNGEE. The CDR3 nucleotides read TGTGCCAGCAGCGTAGGAGGTGTTGCTGAAGCTTTCTTT. Translating it yields CASSVGGVAEAFF.

A remark on this clone: Relative to the germline gene, one junction end is altered; a read error may explain this. The chain combines TRBV27 with TRBJ2-7; 12 positions agree with TRBD1. CDR1 and CDR2 (germline): MNHEY, SMNVEV (reference sequence). CDR3 size: 14 residues. The CDR3 nucleotides read TGTGCCAGCAGTACCACCGTAGGGACAGGGGGCCTCCACTTC. The encoded protein is CASSTTVGTGGLHF.

The chain joins TRBV5-6 to TRBJ1-1, with TRBD1 as a possible D gene (5 bases). The CDR3 is 15 residues long. Germline V lookup: CDR1 SGHDT, CDR2 YYEEEE. V lost 0 bases, J lost 5 bases, and 14 bases lay in between. CDR3 residues: CASSLGTTARTEAFF. The DNA for the CDR3 is TGTGCCAGCAGCTTGGGGACAACCGCGAGGACTGAAGCTTTCTTT.

V is TRBV6-4 and J is TRBJ1-5, with 7 bases that match TRBD1. In germline, CDR1 is MRHNA, CDR2 SNTAGT. CDR3 size: 15 residues. Trimming at V came to 6 bases and at J to 0 bases, leaving 5 bases not matched to a gene. This CDR3 reads CASRRDSDSNQPQHF. The CDR3 DNA reads as TGTGCCAGCAGAAGGGACAGCGATAGCAATCAGCCCCAGCATTTT.

The chain employs TRBV6-5 and TRBJ2-1; TRBD2 aligns across 12 bases. The CDR3 extends over 15 amino acids. Germline-derived CDR1 and CDR2 are MNHEY and SVGAGI. Losses at the gene ends were 6 bases for V and 4 bases for J; bases not matched to a gene: 4. CDR3 in amino acids: CASSPGLAGYNEQFF. CDR3 DNA: TGTGCCAGCAGCCCGGGACTAGCGGGTTACAATGAGCAGTTCTTC.

The V and J genes are TRBV7-3 and TRBJ2-3; D gene uncertain. V was cut by 1 base and J by 2 bases, with 25 bases left in between. Germline CDR1 SGHTA, CDR2 FQGTGA. The CDR3 runs to 20 residues. In DNA, the CDR3 is TGTGCCAGCAGCTTAAGGGTAGACGTGTCCCAAGCCGACAACACAGATACGCAGTATTTT. This translates into CASSLRVDVSQADNTDTQYF.

This clone appeared a single time. The gene calls are TRBV30 and TRBJ2-7, with a possible D match to TRBD2 (6 bases). The germline V gene has CDR1 GTSNPN and CDR2 SVGIG (reference sequence). The V gene lost 5 bases and the J gene lost 7 bases, with 21 bases spanning the gap. The CDR3 runs 14 residues. The DNA of the CDR3 is TGTGCCTGGGCTATACTAGCTCGGGGCGGTGAGCAGTACTTC. Translating it yields CAWAILARGGEQYF.

The rearrangement links TRBV2 to TRBJ2-1; perhaps TRBD1 as D (6 bases). Germline V gene sequence: CDR1 SNHLY, CDR2 FYNNEI. V was pared by 6 bases and J by 0 bases, with 12 bases between. This CDR3 spans 15 amino acids. The CDR3 sequence: CASRREDSSYNEQFF. The CDR3 DNA sequence: TGTGCCAGCAGGCGAGAGGACAGCTCCTACAATGAGCAGTTCTTC.

In its sample, this clone was seen once. The chain links TRBV27 to TRBJ2-7, with 10 bases aligning to TRBD2. The CDR3 has 14 amino acids. Trimming at V came to 5 bases and at J to 4 bases, leaving 5 bases not matched to a gene. Germline CDR1 MNHEY, CDR2 SMNVEV (reference sequence). The CDR3 nucleotides read TGTGCCAGCAGTGCCGGGACTAGCGCTTACGAGCAGTACTTC. This translates into CASSAGTSAYEQYF.

The chain couples TRBV7-3 to TRBJ2-1, with 7 bases lining up with TRBD2. The CDR3 spans 17 residues. CDR1 and CDR2 (germline): SGHTA, FQGTGA. V dropped 1 base and J dropped 4; count of bases not matched to a gene: 10. CDR3 region: CASSLRGSGHEYNEQFF. The CDR3 DNA reads TGTGCCAGCAGCTTAAGGGGTAGCGGGCACGAGTACAATGAGCAGTTCTTC.

J is TRBJ2-5 and V is TRBV5-1, with 7 bases that match TRBD1. The CDR3 extends over 14 amino acids. The trim removed 4 bases at V and 7 bases at J, leaving 10 bases unmatched. Germline CDR1 reads SGHRS; CDR2 reads YFSETQ. The CDR3 DNA sequence: TGCGCCAGCAGCCTGGGGACAGCCCTCGGGACCCAGTACTTC. The encoded protein is CASSLGTALGTQYF.

This chain joins TRBV6-5 and TRBJ2-1; D possibly corresponds to TRBD1 (6 bases). Germline V lookup: CDR1 MNHEY, CDR2 SVGAGI. Trimming removed 5 bases from V and 0 bases from J, with 11 bases in between. CDR3 size: 15 residues. Here the CDR3 reads CASSLRGLSYNEQFF. The CDR3 DNA sequence: TGTGCCAGCAGTCTCAGGGGCCTCTCCTACAATGAGCAGTTCTTC.

The V call is TRBV28, the J call TRBJ1-2; 10 positions match TRBD1. The CDR3 totals 13 residues. The trim removed 3 bases at V and 6 bases at J, leaving 1 base unmatched. Germline V gene lookup returns CDR1 MDHEN and CDR2 SYDVKM. The CDR3 protein is CASSLGQGNGYTF. The CDR3 nucleotides are TGTGCCAGCAGTTTGGGACAGGGGAATGGCTACACCTTC.

The gene calls are TRBV2 and TRBJ2-1, with 9 bases that match TRBD1. Germline CDR1 SNHLY, CDR2 FYNNEI. With 8 bases clipped from V and 7 bases from J, the junction kept 15 bases outside the gene matches. The CDR3 length is 16 residues. In DNA form, the CDR3 reads TGTGCCAGCCTATTGCCGGGACAGGGAGGTGTAAATGAGCAGTTCTTC. Protein sequence: CASLLPGQGGVNEQFF.

This chain connects TRBV28 to TRBJ1-5; D unclear. Between the trimmed V and J ends, which lost 3 bases and 6 bases, there was a span of 12 bases. CDR3 length equals 14 residues. Germline loops: CDR1 MDHEN, CDR2 SYDVKM. This chain's CDR3 is CASSLRGWAQPQHF. As DNA, the CDR3 is TGTGCCAGCAGTTTGAGAGGGTGGGCTCAGCCCCAGCATTTT.

This rearrangement joins TRBV14 to TRBJ1-2; 7 bases are shared with TRBD1. The CDR3 loop spans 19 amino acids. Germline CDR1 and CDR2: SGHDN and FVKESK. With V trimmed by 0 bases and J by 8 bases, 21 bases remained unmatched. In nucleotides, the CDR3 is TGTGCCAGCAGCCAAGACCTCTGGGGGAGACAGGGATCCTTCAAAGGCTACACCTTC. This translates into CASSQDLWGRQGSFKGYTF.

This chain uses TRBV27 with TRBJ1-2; TRBD1 aligns across 7 bases. J gave up 4 bases and V 5 bases, and 10 bases lay outside the gene matches. The CDR3 has 15 amino acids. The germline gives CDR1 MNHEY, CDR2 SMNVEV (reference sequence). This CDR3 is CASSIQTGTAYGYTF. Here the CDR3 DNA reads TGTGCCAGCAGTATTCAAACCGGGACAGCCTATGGCTACACCTTC.

V and J are TRBV6-4 and TRBJ2-7; D possibly corresponds to TRBD2 (6 bases). CDR1 is MRHNA and CDR2 is SNTAGT in the germline V gene. The ends were cut back, 0 bases at V and 7 bases at J, with 10 bases in the middle. The CDR3 totals 13 residues. The CDR3 loop reads CASSDSRAGEQYF. The CDR3 DNA sequence: TGTGCCAGCAGTGACTCGAGGGCGGGGGAGCAGTACTTC.

This chain links TRBV10-3 with TRBJ2-7; 12 bases are a match to TRBD1. Unmatched junction bases numbered 4, after V lost 6 bases and J lost 1 base. This CDR3 is built from 15 residues. CDR1 is ENHRY, CDR2 SYGVKD, per germline. The CDR3 region is CAISRDRGLSYEQYF. DNA for the CDR3: TGTGCCATCAGCCGGGACAGGGGGCTTTCCTACGAGCAGTACTTC.

This clone was observed once. V and J are TRBV28 and TRBJ1-1, with 7 bases fitting TRBD1. Germline CDR1 reads MDHEN; CDR2 reads SYDVKM. With V trimmed by 5 bases and J by 4 bases, 4 bases remained unmatched. The CDR3 has 13 amino acids. CDR3 amino acids: CASSLTGSTEAFF. The CDR3 DNA reads as TGTGCCAGCAGTCTGACAGGGTCCACTGAAGCTTTCTTT.

The chain carries TRBV29-1 and TRBJ1-1; 8 positions agree with TRBD1. Germline CDR1 reads SQVTM; CDR2 reads ANQGSEA. CDR3 length: 13 residues. J gave up 5 bases and V 5 bases, and 7 bases lay outside the gene matches. The CDR3 spells CSVTLTGDTEAFF. In DNA, the CDR3 is TGCAGCGTTACCTTGACAGGGGATACTGAAGCTTTCTTT.

V gene TRBV5-8 combines with J gene TRBJ2-2; 7 nucleotides agree with TRBD1. This CDR3 spans 15 amino acids. The germline CDR1 and CDR2 sequences are SGHTS and YDEGEE. V lost 0 bases and J lost 7; bases outside the gene matches: 6. This CDR3 is CASSLEVQGDGELFF. In DNA form, the CDR3 reads TGTGCCAGCAGCTTGGAGGTTCAGGGGGACGGGGAGCTGTTTTTT.

V usage is TRBV25-1 and J usage is TRBJ2-1, with TRBD2 matching 7 bases. Trimming took 4 bases from V and 5 from J; bases not matched to a gene: 8. The germline V gene has CDR1 MGHDK and CDR2 SYGVNS. The CDR3 is 15 amino acids. Written as DNA, the CDR3 is TGTGCCAGCAGTGTCGTGGGGGAGGGAGACAATGAGCAGTTCTTC. Translation gives CASSVVGEGDNEQFF.

This clone came up a few times. The rearrangement uses TRBV4-1 and TRBJ2-1; 11 bases map to TRBD2. With 6 bases clipped from V and 0 bases from J, the junction kept 13 bases outside the gene matches. This CDR3 is 19 amino acids long. The germline CDR1 and CDR2 sequences are MGHRA and YSYEKL. The CDR3 DNA reads TGCGCCAGCAGTCAACTGGGACTAGCGGTAACCAACTCCTACAATGAGCAGTTCTTC. Translated, it gives CASSQLGLAVTNSYNEQFF.